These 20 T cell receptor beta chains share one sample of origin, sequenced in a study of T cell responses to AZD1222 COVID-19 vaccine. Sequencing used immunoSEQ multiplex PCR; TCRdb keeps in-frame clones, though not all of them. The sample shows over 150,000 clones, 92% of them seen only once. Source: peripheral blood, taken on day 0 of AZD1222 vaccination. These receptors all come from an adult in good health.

The CDR3 reads CASSLPIRTSTDTQYF. Here the CDR3 DNA reads TGCGCCAGCAGCCTTCCTATCCGGACTAGCACAGATACGCAGTATTTT. The chain recombines TRBV5-1 with TRBJ2-3; a possible D gene is TRBD2 (5 bases). This CDR3 contains 16 residues. Germline CDR1 reads SGHRS; CDR2 reads YFSETQ. V was trimmed by 4 bases and J by 0 bases, leaving 15 bases between them. Filled out from reference TRBV5-1 and TRBJ2-3, the complete variable domain reads KAGVTQTPRYLIKTRGQQVTLSCSPISGHRSVSWYQQTPGQGLQFLFEYFSETQRNKGNFPGRFSGRQFSNSRSEMNVSTLELGDSALYLCASSLPIRTSTDTQYFGPGTRLTVL.

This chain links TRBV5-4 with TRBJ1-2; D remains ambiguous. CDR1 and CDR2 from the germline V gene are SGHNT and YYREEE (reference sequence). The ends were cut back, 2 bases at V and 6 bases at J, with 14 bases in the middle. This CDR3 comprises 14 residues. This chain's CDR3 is CASSFGSLLDGYTF. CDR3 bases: TGTGCCAGCAGCTTTGGCAGCCTCTTGGATGGCTACACCTTC. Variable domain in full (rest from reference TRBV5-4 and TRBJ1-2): ETGVTQSPTHLIKTRGQQVTLRCSSQSGHNTVSWYQQALGQGPQFIFQYYREEENGRGNFPPRFSGLQFPNYSSELNVNALELDDSALYLCASSFGSLLDGYTFGSGTRLTVV.

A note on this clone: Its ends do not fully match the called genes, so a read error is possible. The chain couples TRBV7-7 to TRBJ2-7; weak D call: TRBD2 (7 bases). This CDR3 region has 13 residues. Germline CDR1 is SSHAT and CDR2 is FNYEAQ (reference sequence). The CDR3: CASSQGGTNEQYF. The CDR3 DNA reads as TGTGCTAGCAGCCAAGGGGGGACTAACGAGCAGTACTTC.

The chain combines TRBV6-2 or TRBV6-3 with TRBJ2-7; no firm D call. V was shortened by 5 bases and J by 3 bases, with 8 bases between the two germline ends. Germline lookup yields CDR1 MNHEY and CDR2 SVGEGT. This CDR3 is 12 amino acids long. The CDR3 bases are TGTGCCAGCAGTCGGCAGAACTACGAGCAGTACTTC. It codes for CASSRQNYEQYF.

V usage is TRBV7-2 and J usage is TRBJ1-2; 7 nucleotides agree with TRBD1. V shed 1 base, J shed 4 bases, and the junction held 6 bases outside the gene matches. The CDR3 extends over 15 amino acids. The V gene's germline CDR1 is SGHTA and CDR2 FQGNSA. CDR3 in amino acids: CASSLEGGRIYGYTF. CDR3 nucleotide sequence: TGTGCCAGCAGCTTAGAAGGGGGCAGAATCTATGGCTACACCTTC. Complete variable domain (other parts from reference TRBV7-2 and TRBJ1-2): GAGVSQSPSNKVTEKGKDVELRCDPISGHTALYWYRQSLGQGLEFLIYFQGNSAPDKSGLPSDRFSAERTGGSVSTLTIQRTQQEDSAVYLCASSLEGGRIYGYTFGSGTRLTVV.

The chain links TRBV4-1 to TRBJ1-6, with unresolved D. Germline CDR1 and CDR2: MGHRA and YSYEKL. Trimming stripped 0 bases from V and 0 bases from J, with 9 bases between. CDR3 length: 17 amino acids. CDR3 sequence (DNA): TGCGCCAGCAGCCAAGATCACCAGGCCTCCTATAATTCACCCCTCCACTTT. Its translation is CASSQDHQASYNSPLHF.

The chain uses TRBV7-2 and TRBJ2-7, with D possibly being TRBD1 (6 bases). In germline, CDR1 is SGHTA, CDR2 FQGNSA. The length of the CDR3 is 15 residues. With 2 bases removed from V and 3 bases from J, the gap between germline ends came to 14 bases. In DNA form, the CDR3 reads TGTGCCAGCAGCTTAAATTTGGGGGCTCTCTACGAGCAGTACTTC. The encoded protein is CASSLNLGALYEQYF.

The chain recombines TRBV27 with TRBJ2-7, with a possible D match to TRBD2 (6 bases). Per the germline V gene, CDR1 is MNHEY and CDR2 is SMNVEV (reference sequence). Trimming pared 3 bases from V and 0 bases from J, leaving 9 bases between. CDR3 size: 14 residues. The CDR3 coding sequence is TGTGCCAGCAGTTTTCTAGCGTCCTCCTACGAGCAGTACTTC. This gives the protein CASSFLASSYEQYF.

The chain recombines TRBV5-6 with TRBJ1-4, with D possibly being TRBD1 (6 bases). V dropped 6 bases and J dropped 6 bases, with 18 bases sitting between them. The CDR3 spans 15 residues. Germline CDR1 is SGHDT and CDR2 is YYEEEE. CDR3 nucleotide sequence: TGTGCCAGCAACGCCTATTGGGGGGCGGATGAAAAACTGTTTTTT. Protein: CASNAYWGADEKLFF.

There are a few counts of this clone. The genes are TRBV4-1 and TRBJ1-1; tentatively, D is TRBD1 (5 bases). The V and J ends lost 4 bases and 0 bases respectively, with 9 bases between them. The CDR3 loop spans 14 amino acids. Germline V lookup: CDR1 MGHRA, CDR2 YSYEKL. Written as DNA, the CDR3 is TGCGCCAGCAGCCCCTCGGGACTGAACACTGAAGCTTTCTTT. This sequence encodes CASSPSGLNTEAFF.

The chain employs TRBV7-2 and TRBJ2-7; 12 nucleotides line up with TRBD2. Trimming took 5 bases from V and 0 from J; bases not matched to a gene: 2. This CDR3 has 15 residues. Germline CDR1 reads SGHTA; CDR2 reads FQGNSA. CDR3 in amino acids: CASSPTSGGSYEQYF. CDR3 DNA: TGTGCCAGCAGCCCGACTAGCGGGGGCTCCTACGAGCAGTACTTC.

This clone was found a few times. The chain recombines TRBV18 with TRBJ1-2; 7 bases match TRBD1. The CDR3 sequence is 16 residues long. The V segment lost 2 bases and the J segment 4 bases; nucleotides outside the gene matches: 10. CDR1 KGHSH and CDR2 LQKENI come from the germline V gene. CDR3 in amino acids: CASSPMGQRGTYGYTF. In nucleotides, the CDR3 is TGTGCCAGCTCACCAATGGGACAGAGGGGAACCTATGGCTACACCTTC.

DNA for the CDR3: TGTGCCAGCAGCACCGAAAGCGGGAAGGGTGGAGATACGCAGTATTTT. It specifies CASSTESGKGGDTQYF. The V and J genes are TRBV21-1 and TRBJ2-3; no check of the table's D call, TRBD2, against the DNA was made. TRBV21-1 is a listed pseudogene. The length of the CDR3 is 16 residues.

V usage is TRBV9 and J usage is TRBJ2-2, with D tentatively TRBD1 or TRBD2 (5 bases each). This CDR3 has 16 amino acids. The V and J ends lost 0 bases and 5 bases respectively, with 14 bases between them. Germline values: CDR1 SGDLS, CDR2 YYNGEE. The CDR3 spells CASSVGIGTITGELFF. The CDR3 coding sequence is TGTGCCAGCAGCGTAGGAATAGGGACGATAACCGGGGAGCTGTTTTTT.

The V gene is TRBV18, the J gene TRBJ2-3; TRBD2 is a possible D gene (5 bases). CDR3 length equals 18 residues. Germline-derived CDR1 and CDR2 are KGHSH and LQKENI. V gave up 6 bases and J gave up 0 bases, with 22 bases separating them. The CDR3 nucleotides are TGTGCCAGCTCCCCGGGAAGACACACCCGATCTAGCACAGATACGCAGTATTTT. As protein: CASSPGRHTRSSTDTQYF.

CDR3 in amino acids: CAIRGGQKYEQYF. CDR3 nucleotides: TGTGCCATCAGGGGCGGGCAAAAATACGAGCAGTACTTC. The gene calls are TRBV10-3 and TRBJ2-7, with D maybe TRBD2 (5 bases). The ends were cut back, 6 bases at V and 4 bases at J, with 13 bases in the middle. Germline CDR1 ENHRY, CDR2 SYGVKD. The CDR3 is 13 amino acids.

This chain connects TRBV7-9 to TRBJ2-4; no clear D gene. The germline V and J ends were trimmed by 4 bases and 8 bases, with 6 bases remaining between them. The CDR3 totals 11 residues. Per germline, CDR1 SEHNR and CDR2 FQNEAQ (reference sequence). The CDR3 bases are TGTGCCAGCAGCTCAGTGGACATTCAGTACTTC. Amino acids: CASSSVDIQYF.

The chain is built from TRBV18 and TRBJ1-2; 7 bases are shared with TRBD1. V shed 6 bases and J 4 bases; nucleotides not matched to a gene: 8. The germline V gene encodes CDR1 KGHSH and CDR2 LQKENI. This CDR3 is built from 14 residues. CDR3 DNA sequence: TGTGCCAGCTCCGCTGAACAGGGGCCCTATGGCTACACCTTC. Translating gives CASSAEQGPYGYTF. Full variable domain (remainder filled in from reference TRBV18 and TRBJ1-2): NAGVMQNPRHLVRRRGQEARLRCSPMKGHSHVYWYRQLPEEGLKFMVYLQKENIIDESGMPKERFSAEFPKEGPSILRIQQVVRGDSAAYFCASSAEQGPYGYTFGSGTRLTVV.

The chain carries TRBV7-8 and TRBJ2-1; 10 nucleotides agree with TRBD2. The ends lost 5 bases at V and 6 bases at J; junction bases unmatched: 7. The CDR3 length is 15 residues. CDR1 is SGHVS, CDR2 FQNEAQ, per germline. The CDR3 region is CASSPLAGAVNEQFF. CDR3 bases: TGTGCCAGCAGCCCCCTAGCGGGGGCCGTCAATGAGCAGTTCTTC. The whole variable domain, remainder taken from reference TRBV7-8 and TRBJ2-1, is GAGVSQSPRYKVAKRGQDVALRCDPISGHVSLFWYQQALGQGPEFLTYFQNEAQLDKSGLPSDRFFAERPEGSVSTLKIQRTQQEDSAVYLCASSPLAGAVNEQFFGPGTRLTVL.

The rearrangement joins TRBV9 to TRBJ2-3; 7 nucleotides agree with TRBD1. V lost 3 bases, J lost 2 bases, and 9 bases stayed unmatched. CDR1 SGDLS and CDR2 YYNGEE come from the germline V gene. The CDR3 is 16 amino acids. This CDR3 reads CASSAAGTDYTDTQYF. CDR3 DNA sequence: TGTGCCAGCAGCGCTGCAGGGACAGACTACACAGATACGCAGTATTTT.